Reported below is one T cell receptor (beta chain). CDR1 SGDLS and CDR2 YYNGEE come from the germline V gene. V was cut by 0 bases and J by 7 bases, with 8 bases left in between. The CDR3 runs to 13 residues. Amplified TCR beta CDR3 regions came from RNA transcripts. HTBI primers were employed in a first-round RT-PCR of the TCR CDR3. One entry per CDR3 protein results from TCRdb running MiXCR on the multiplex PCR reads. The data hold approximately 640,000 distinct CDR3 sequences, with 15% to 20% observed a single time. This record belongs to a study of T cells in Graves' hyperthyroidism and ophthalmopathy. The wider study: It was at initial diagnosis, before any treatment, that peripheral blood was collected.

The sequenced sample was blood. The receptor's source is a woman aged 25 to 39 with Graves' hyperthyroidism. This rearrangement joins TRBV9 to TRBJ2-1; D remains unclear. This CDR3 is CASSVVVGNEQFF. CDR3 DNA: TGTGCCAGCAGCGTAGTGGTGGGAAATGAGCAGTTCTTC.